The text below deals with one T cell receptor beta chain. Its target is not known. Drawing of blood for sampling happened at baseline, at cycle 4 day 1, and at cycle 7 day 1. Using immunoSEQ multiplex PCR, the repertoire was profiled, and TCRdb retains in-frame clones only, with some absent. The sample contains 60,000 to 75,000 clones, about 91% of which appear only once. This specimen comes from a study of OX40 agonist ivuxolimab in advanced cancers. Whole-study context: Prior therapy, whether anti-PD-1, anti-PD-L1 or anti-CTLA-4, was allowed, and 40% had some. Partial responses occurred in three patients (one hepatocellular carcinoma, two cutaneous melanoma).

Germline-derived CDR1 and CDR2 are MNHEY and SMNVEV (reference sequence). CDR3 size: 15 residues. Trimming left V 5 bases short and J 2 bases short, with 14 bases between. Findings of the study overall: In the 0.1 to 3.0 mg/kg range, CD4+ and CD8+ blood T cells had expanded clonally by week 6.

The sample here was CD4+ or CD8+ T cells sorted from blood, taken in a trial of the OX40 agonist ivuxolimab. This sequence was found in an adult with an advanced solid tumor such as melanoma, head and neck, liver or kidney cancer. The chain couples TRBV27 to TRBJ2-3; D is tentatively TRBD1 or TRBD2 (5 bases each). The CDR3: CASSGGGTDTDTQYF. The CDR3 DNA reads TGTGCCAGCAGTGGAGGTGGGACCGACACAGATACGCAGTATTTT.